This T cell receptor (beta chain) is drawn from a study of monozygotic twins with cystic fibrosis. Findings and caveats of the study: Monozygotic CF twin pairs shared significantly more nucleotide-identical clonotypes than unrelated CF individuals did. Clonality was generally low (median around 0.009), higher in the most severe patients. No link emerged between shared CDR3 counts and age, concordance or severity.

Produced via immunoSEQ multiplex PCR; TCRdb's table is partial and in-frame only. The sample lists about 9,100 clones, approximately 90% occurring once. This clone was detected once. Its specificity is unknown. The CDR3 consists of 12 residues. Per the germline V gene, CDR1 is SGDLS and CDR2 is YYNGEE. V lost 0 bases, J lost 8 bases, and 5 bases lay in between. The origin of this receptor is a boy between 2 and 10 years old with cystic fibrosis. Sequenced material: blood. The chain links TRBV9 to TRBJ2-2; no clear D. The CDR3 is CASSVEAGELFF. DNA for the CDR3: TGTGCCAGCAGCGTAGAAGCTGGGGAGCTGTTTTTT.